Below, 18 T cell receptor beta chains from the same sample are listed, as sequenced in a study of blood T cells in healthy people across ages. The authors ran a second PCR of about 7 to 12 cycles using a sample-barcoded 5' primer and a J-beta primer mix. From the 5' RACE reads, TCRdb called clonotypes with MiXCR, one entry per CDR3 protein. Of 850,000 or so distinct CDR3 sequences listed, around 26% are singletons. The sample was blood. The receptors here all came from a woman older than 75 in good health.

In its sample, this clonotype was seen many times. DNA of the CDR3: TGTGCCAGCAGTTACTCCACCGGTACCTACAATGAGCAGTTCTTC. Protein sequence: CASSYSTGTYNEQFF. This chain joins TRBV6-2 or TRBV6-3 and TRBJ2-1; no definite D call. Germline loops: CDR1 MNHEY, CDR2 SVGEGT. V gave up 0 bases and J gave up 2 bases, with 8 bases separating them. This CDR3 spans 15 amino acids.

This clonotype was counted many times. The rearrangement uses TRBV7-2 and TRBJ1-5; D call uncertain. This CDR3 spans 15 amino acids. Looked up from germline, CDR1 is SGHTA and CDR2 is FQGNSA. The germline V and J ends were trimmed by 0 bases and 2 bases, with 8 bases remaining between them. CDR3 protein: CASSLAVGGNQPQHF. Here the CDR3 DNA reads TGTGCCAGCAGCTTAGCGGTGGGTGGCAATCAGCCCCAGCATTTT.

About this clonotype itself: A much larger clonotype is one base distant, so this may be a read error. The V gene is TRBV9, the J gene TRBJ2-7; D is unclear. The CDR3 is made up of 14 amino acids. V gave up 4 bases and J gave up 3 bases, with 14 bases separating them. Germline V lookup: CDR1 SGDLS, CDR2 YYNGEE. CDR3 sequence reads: CASSPRSGRYEQYF. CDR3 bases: TGTGCCAGCAGCCCCCGGTCGGGCCGCTACGAGCAGTACTTC.

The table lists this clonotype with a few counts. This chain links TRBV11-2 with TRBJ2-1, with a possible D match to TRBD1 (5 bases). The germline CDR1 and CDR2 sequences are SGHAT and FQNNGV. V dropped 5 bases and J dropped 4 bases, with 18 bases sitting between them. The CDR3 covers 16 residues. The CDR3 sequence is CASSPQGAVFYNEQFF. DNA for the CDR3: TGTGCCAGCAGCCCCCAAGGGGCGGTTTTTTACAATGAGCAGTTCTTC.

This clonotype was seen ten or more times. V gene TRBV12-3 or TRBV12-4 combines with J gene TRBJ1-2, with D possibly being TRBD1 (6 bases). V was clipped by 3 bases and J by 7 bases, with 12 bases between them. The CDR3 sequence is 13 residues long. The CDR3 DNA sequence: TGTGCCAGCAGTTTTAACAGGGATACTGGCTACACCTTC. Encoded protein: CASSFNRDTGYTF.

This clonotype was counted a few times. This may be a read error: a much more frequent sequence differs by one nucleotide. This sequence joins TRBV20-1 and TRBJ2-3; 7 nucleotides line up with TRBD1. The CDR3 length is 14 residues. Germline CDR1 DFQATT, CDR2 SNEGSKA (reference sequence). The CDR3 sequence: CSVDRAEYTDAQYF. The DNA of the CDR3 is TGCAGTGTCGACAGGGCAGAGTACACAGATGCGCAGTATTTT.

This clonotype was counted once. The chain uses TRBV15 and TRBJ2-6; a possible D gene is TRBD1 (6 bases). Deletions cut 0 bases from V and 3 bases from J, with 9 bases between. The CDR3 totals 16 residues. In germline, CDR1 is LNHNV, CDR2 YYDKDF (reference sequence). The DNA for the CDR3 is TGTGCCACCAGCAGAGATCAGGGGCGTGGGGCCAACGTCCTGACTTTC. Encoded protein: CATSRDQGRGANVLTF.

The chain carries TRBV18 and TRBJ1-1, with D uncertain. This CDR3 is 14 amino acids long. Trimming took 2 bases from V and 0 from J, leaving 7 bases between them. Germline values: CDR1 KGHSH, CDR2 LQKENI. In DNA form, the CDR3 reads TGTGCCAGCTCACCAGAGACGGTGAACACTGAAGCTTTCTTT. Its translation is CASSPETVNTEAFF.

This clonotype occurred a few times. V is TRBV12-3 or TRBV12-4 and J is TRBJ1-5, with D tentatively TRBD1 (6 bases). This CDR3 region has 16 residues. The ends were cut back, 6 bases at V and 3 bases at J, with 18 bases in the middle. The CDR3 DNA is TGTGCCAGCAGCTCCGGGAGGACAGTCCTCAATCAGCCCCAGCATTTT. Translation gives CASSSGRTVLNQPQHF.

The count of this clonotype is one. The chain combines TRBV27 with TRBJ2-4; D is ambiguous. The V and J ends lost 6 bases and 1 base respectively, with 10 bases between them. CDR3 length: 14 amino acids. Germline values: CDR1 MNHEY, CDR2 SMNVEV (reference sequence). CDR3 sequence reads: CASRIAGAKNIQYF. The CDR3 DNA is TGTGCCAGCAGAATTGCCGGGGCCAAAAACATTCAGTACTTC.

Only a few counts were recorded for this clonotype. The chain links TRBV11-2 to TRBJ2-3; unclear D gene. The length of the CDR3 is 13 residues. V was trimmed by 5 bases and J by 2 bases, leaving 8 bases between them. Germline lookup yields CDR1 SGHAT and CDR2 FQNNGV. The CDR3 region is CASSRSATDTQYF. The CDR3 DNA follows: TGTGCCAGCAGCCGTTCCGCCACAGATACGCAGTATTTT.

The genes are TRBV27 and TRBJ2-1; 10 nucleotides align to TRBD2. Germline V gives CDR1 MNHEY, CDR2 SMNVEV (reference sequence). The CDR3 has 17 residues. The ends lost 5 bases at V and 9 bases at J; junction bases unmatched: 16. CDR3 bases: TGTGCCAGCAGTCCTTACCAAGTAGCGGGGGGTGGGGGTGAGCAGTTCTTC. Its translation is CASSPYQVAGGGGEQFF.

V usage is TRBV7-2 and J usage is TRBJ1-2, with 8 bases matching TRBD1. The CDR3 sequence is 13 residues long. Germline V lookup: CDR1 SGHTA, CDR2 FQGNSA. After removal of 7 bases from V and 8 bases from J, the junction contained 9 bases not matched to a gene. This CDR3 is CASTNDRGIGYTF. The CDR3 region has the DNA TGTGCCAGCACCAATGACAGGGGAATAGGCTACACCTTC.

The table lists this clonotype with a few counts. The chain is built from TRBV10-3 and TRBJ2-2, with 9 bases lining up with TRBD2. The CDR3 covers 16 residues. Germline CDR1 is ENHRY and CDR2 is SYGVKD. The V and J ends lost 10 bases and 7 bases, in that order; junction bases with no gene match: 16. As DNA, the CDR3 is TGTGCCACCCAAACAGGCGGGGGGGCCGTCGGCGGGGAGCTGTTTTTT. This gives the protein CATQTGGGAVGGELFF.

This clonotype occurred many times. The CDR3 nucleotides read TGTGCCACCAGCAAGCAGGGTCCTTCCTATGGCTACACCTTC. Translation: CATSKQGPSYGYTF. The chain has TRBV15 and TRBJ1-2; possible D gene TRBD1, 5 bases. Looked up from germline, CDR1 is LNHNV and CDR2 is YYDKDF (reference sequence). The CDR3 runs 14 residues. Trimming removed 4 bases from V and 4 bases from J, with 13 bases in between.

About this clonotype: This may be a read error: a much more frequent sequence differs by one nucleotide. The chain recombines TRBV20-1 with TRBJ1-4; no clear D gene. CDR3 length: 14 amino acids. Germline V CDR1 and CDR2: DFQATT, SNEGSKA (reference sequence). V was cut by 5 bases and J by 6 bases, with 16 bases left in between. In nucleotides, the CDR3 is TGCAGTGCTCTCAGGTTCGGAGCGGATGAAAAACTGTTTTTT. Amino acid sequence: CSALRFGADEKLFF.

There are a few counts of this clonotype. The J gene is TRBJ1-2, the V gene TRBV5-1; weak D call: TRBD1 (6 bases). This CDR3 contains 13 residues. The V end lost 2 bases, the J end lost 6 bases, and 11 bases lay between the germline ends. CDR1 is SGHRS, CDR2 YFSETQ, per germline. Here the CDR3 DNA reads TGCGCCAGCAGCTTCGCAGGGGAGCATGGCTACACCTTC. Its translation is CASSFAGEHGYTF.

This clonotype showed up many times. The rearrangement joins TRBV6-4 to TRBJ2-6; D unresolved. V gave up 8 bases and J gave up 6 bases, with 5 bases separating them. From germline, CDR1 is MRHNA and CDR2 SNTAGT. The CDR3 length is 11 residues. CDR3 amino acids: CASFPANVLTF. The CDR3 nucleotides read TGTGCCAGCTTCCCGGCCAACGTCCTGACTTTC.